This T cell receptor (beta chain) was observed in a study of OX40 agonist ivuxolimab in advanced cancers. Study details: Dosing consisted of intravenous ivuxolimab at 0.01 to 10 mg/kg every 2 weeks. The study enrolled dose-escalation patients with hepatocellular carcinoma, melanoma, renal cell or head and neck cancer. At 82.7% male, the cohort had a mean age of 60 years, ranging from about 20 to 80.

Germline-derived CDR1 and CDR2 are MNHEY and SVGAGI. CDR3 length: 14 residues. V lost 0 bases and J lost 1, with 6 bases in between. The table came from immunoSEQ multiplex PCR; TCRdb's copy has only in-frame clones and leaves some out. Found here are about 73,000 clones, roughly 90% of them singletons; the top ten hold roughly a tenth. To note about this clone: Its target is unknown.

Overall study results and limits: Partial responders at 0.1-3.0 mg/kg showed near-lowest clonal expansion.

The V and J genes are TRBV6-5 and TRBJ1-1; the D is unclear. This sequence was found in an adult with an advanced solid tumor such as melanoma, head and neck, liver or kidney cancer. This sample comprised CD4+ or CD8+ T cells sorted from blood, obtained in a trial of the OX40 agonist ivuxolimab. This CDR3 is CASSYSGENTEAFF. The CDR3 bases are TGTGCCAGCAGTTACTCGGGAGAGAACACTGAAGCTTTCTTT.